The 14 T cell receptor beta chains in this list originate from one sample, sequenced in a study of radiation and T cells in renal cell carcinoma. Time point: blood 2 weeks post-SBRT. Regarding treatment: 15 Gy SBRT to primary tumor, nephrectomy 4 weeks later. Measured with immunoSEQ multiplex PCR; TCRdb has only the in-frame clones, and not every one. The table has approximately 75,000 clones, about 81% seen once. The starting material was blood, obtained from a patient whose treatment included radiotherapy and nephrectomy. The receptor set was obtained from a man aged 60 to 69 with renal cell carcinoma.

The rearrangement joins TRBV29-1 to TRBJ2-1; 10 bases are shared with TRBD1. Germline CDR1 is SQVTM and CDR2 is ANQGSEA. This CDR3 has 15 residues. V was pared by 1 base and J by 0 bases, with 0 bases of the junction left unmatched. The CDR3 bases are TGCAGCGTTGAAGGGACAGGGGGCTCCTACAATGAGCAGTTCTTC. Its protein product is CSVEGTGGSYNEQFF.

Comment on this clone: At one of its ends the junction is not consistent with the germline gene, which may arise from a read error. This chain connects TRBV4-2 to TRBJ2-1; possible D gene TRBD2, 6 bases. CDR3 size: 14 residues. Germline CDR1 is LGHNA and CDR2 is YNFKEQ. The CDR3, as DNA: TGTGCCAGCAGCCAAGACTCCGTTGGGACTTTAGATATCTTC. It is translated as CASSQDSVGTLDIF.

A few counts support this clone. The chain links TRBV19 to TRBJ1-1; D perhaps matches TRBD1 (5 bases). The CDR3 has 14 amino acids. CDR1 and CDR2 (germline): LNHDA, SQIVND (reference sequence). V lost 6 bases, J lost 0 bases, and 11 bases lay in between. This CDR3 reads CASRPQALNTEAFF. The CDR3 nucleotides read TGTGCCAGTAGGCCACAGGCCTTGAACACTGAAGCTTTCTTT.

The chain is built from TRBV7-3 and TRBJ1-2; TRBD1 aligns across 9 bases. V lost 2 bases to trimming and J lost 5 bases; unmatched junction nucleotides: 3. The CDR3 contains 14 residues. CDR1 is SGHTA and CDR2 is FQGTGA in the germline V gene. The CDR3 reads CASSLHRGQYGYTF. Written as DNA, the CDR3 is TGTGCCAGCAGCTTACACAGGGGGCAGTATGGCTACACCTTC.

The chain is built from TRBV6-5 and TRBJ1-1; 8 bases match TRBD1. CDR1 is MNHEY and CDR2 is SVGAGI in the germline V gene. J lost 1 base, V lost 5 bases, and 6 bases had no gene match. The CDR3 consists of 15 residues. CDR3 bases: TGTGCCAGCAGTCGACAGGGGTCCTCGAACACTGAAGCTTTCTTT. Translated, it gives CASSRQGSSNTEAFF.

J is TRBJ2-2 and V is TRBV7-6; possibly TRBD1 for D (5 bases). Between the trimmed V and J ends, which lost 0 bases and 0 bases, there was a span of 11 bases. CDR1 and CDR2 (germline): SGHVS, FNYEAQ. This CDR3 has 17 residues. CDR3 amino acids: CASSLAAGPPNTGELFF. The CDR3 coding sequence is TGTGCCAGCAGCTTAGCAGCAGGGCCACCGAACACCGGGGAGCTGTTTTTT.

This clone occurred once. The gene calls are TRBV7-2 and TRBJ2-5; 10 bases map to TRBD2. The CDR3 totals 14 residues. V was clipped by 3 bases and J by 5 bases; unmatched bases: 3. Germline V gene sequence: CDR1 SGHTA, CDR2 FQGNSA. The DNA for the CDR3 is TGTGCCAGCAGCTTCCCTAGCGGGAGTGAGACCCAGTACTTC. Translation gives CASSFPSGSETQYF.

The chain is built from TRBV28 and TRBJ2-5; 7 bases are shared with TRBD2. CDR1 and CDR2 (germline): MDHEN, SYDVKM. This CDR3 is 13 amino acids long. V lost 6 bases, J lost 2 bases, and 3 bases stayed unmatched. CDR3 amino acids: CASSLGGQETQYF. CDR3 nucleotides: TGTGCCAGCAGCCTGGGGGGGCAAGAGACCCAGTACTTC.

The rearrangement links TRBV29-1 to TRBJ2-1, with TRBD1 identical over 11 bases. This CDR3 spans 13 amino acids. V gave up 7 bases and J gave up 7 bases; unmatched junction bases: 6. The V gene's germline CDR1 is SQVTM and CDR2 ANQGSEA. The CDR3 protein is CSGGQGARNEQFF. In DNA form, the CDR3 reads TGCAGCGGTGGACAGGGGGCTCGAAATGAGCAGTTCTTC.

V is TRBV6-6 and J is TRBJ1-2; D is undetermined. The CDR3 is made up of 13 amino acids. Germline CDR1 MNHNY, CDR2 SVGAGI (reference sequence). Trimming removed 7 bases at V and 3 bases at J, with 12 bases between. The CDR3 loop reads CASTLQIYYGYTF. The CDR3 coding sequence is TGTGCCAGCACCTTACAGATCTACTATGGCTACACCTTC.

The gene calls are TRBV27 and TRBJ2-3; D unresolved. The length of the CDR3 is 18 residues. Trimming stripped 2 bases from V and 0 bases from J, with 18 bases between. The germline gives CDR1 MNHEY, CDR2 SMNVEV (reference sequence). CDR3 DNA sequence: TGTGCCAGCAGTTTACGTAATATGGTACCGTTTAGCACAGATACGCAGTATTTT. This translates into CASSLRNMVPFSTDTQYF.

The chain joins TRBV18 to TRBJ2-3; TRBD2 matches at 7 bases. The V gene's germline CDR1 is KGHSH and CDR2 LQKENI. This CDR3 is built from 15 residues. The ends lost 3 bases at V and 3 bases at J; junction bases unmatched: 6. As DNA, the CDR3 is TGTGCCAGCTCACCGAATGGGAGGGAGACAGATACGCAGTATTTT. Translated: CASSPNGRETDTQYF.

This rearrangement joins TRBV25-1 to TRBJ1-2; possible D gene TRBD1, 5 bases. The CDR3 loop spans 14 amino acids. Germline V lookup: CDR1 MGHDK, CDR2 SYGVNS. V was pared by 4 bases and J by 7 bases, with 16 bases between. The CDR3 DNA reads TGTGCCAGCAGTGCGGCTGGGGGTCGAGGTGGCTACACCTTC. Protein: CASSAAGGRGGYTF.

This chain connects TRBV5-1 to TRBJ2-7; TRBD1 is a possible D gene (5 bases). The CDR3 is made up of 12 amino acids. The V gene's germline CDR1 is SGHRS and CDR2 YFSETQ. The V gene lost 5 bases and the J gene lost 5 bases, with 11 bases spanning the gap. DNA of the CDR3: TGCGCCAGCAGTCCAGGGATGAACGAGCAGTACTTC. Translating it yields CASSPGMNEQYF.